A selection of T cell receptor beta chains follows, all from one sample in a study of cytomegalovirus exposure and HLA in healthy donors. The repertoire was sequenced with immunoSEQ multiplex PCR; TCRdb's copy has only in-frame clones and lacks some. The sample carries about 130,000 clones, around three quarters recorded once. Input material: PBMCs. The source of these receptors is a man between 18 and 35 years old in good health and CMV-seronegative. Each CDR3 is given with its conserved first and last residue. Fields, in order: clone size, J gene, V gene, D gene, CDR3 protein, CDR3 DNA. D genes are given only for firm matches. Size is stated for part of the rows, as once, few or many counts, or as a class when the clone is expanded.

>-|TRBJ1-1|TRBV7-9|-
CASMEAGNTEAFF
TGTGCCAGCATGGAGGCAGGGAACACTGAAGCTTTCTTT
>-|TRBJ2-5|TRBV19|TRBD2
CASTPSGRAGETQYF
TGTGCCAGTACGCCTAGCGGGAGGGCCGGGGAGACCCAGTACTTC
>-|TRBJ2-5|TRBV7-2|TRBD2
CASSPGLAGLYQETQYF
TGTGCCAGCAGTCCCGGACTAGCGGGACTGTACCAAGAGACCCAGTACTTC
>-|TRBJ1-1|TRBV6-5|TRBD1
CASSYKGTAGAFF
TGTGCCAGCAGTTATAAAGGGACAGCCGGGGCTTTCTTT
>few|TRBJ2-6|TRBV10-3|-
CAISGASGANVLTF
TGTGCCATTTCAGGGGCTTCTGGGGCCAACGTCCTGACTTTC
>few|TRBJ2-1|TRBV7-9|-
CASSLQSYNEQFF
TGTGCCAGCAGCTTACAGTCTTACAATGAGCAGTTCTTC
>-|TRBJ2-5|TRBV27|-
CASTSETQYF
TGTGCCAGCACATCAGAGACCCAGTACTTC
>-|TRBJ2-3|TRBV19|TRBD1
CASSIAGRGTDTQYF
TGTGCCAGTAGTATAGCCGGCAGGGGGACAGATACGCAGTATTTT
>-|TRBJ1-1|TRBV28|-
CASSLNWEKAFF
TGTGCCAGCAGTTTAAACTGGGAGAAAGCTTTCTTT
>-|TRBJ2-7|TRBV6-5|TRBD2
CASSYSFGRGPQYF
TGTGCCAGCAGTTACTCTTTTGGGAGGGGCCCGCAGTACTTC
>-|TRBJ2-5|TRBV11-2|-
CASSGGYQETQYF
TGTGCCAGCAGCGGCGGGTACCAAGAGACCCAGTACTTC
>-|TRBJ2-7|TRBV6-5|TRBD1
CATTTGLGYEQYF
TGTGCCACCACGACAGGGTTGGGATACGAGCAGTACTTC
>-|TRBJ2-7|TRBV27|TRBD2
CASSLRGTSGPGGAEQYF
TGTGCCAGCAGTTTAAGGGGGACTAGCGGGCCTGGTGGGGCCGAGCAGTACTTC
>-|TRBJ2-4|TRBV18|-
CASSPPETAKNIQYF
TGTGCCAGCTCACCACCGGAGACAGCCAAAAACATTCAGTACTTC
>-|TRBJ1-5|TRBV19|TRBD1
CASSISRGSNQPQHF
TGTGCCAGTAGTATAAGCAGGGGGTCCAATCAGCCCCAGCATTTT
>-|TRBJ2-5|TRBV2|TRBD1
CASKDRGEETQYF
TGTGCCAGCAAAGACAGGGGGGAAGAGACCCAGTACTTC
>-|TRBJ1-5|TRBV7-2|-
CASSLNVWWASNQPQHF
TGTGCCAGCAGCTTAAACGTTTGGTGGGCAAGCAATCAGCCCCAGCATTTT
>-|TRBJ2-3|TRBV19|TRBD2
CASKRLAGVYTDTQYF
TGTGCCAGTAAACGACTAGCGGGGGTATACACAGATACGCAGTATTTT
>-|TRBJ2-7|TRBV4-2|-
CASSQEVGGTGTREQYF
TGTGCCAGCAGCCAAGAAGTGGGTGGAACAGGGACGCGTGAGCAGTACTTC
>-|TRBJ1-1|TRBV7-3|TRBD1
CAGSRQGWNTEAFF
TGTGCCGGCAGCAGACAGGGTTGGAACACTGAAGCTTTCTTT
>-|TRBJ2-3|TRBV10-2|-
CASKSLASTDTQYF
TGCGCCAGCAAGTCATTAGCTAGCACAGATACGCAGTATTTT
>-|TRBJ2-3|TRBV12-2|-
CASRHRTSGNTQYF
TGTGCAAGTCGTCACCGGACTAGCGGGAATACGCAGTATTTT
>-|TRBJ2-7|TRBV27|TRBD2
CASSTGLAVYEQYF
TGTGCCAGCAGCACAGGACTAGCGGTATACGAGCAGTACTTC
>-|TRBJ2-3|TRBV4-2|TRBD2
CASSSGLNSGSGADTQYF
TGTGCCAGCAGCTCTGGCTTAAACAGCGGGAGCGGGGCAGATACGCAGTATTTT
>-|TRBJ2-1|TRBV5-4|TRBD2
CASSRLADNEQFF
TGTGCCAGCAGCCGACTAGCGGACAATGAGCAGTTCTTC
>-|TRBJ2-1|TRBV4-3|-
CASSQDDTSYSYNEQFF
TGCGCCAGCAGCCAAGATGATACGAGTTACTCCTACAATGAGCAGTTCTTC
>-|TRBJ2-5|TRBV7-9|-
CASSFRGSEDETQYF
TGTGCCAGCAGCTTCCGAGGATCGGAGGATGAGACCCAGTACTTC
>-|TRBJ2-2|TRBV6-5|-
CASSLGTPSTGELFF
TGTGCCAGCAGCTTAGGGACACCCTCGACCGGGGAGCTGTTTTTT
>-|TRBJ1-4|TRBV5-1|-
CASSLDSYNEKLFF
TGCGCCAGCAGCTTGGACAGCTATAATGAAAAACTGTTTTTT
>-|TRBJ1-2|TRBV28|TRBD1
CASSSPSINLGTGKGYTF
TGTGCCAGCAGTTCGCCCTCGATAAACCTAGGGACAGGAAAAGGCTACACCTTC
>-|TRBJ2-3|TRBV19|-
CASSTLRQADTQYF
TGTGCCAGTAGTACCCTCCGACAGGCAGATACGCAGTATTTT
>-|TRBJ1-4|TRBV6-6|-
CASSPYYGAQNEKLFF
TGTGCCAGCAGCCCATATTATGGGGCCCAAAATGAAAAACTGTTTTTT
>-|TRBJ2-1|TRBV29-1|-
CSACGVGSYNEQFF
TGCAGCGCGTGCGGGGTGGGCTCCTACAATGAGCAGTTCTTC
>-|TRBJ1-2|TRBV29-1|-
CSVARGTSDGYTF
TGCAGCGTTGCCAGAGGGACTTCGGATGGCTACACCTTC
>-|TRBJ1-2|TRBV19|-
CASSIETANYGYTF
TGTGCCAGTAGTATAGAAACGGCTAACTATGGCTACACCTTC
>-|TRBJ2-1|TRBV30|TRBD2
CAWSGGASGRGYNEQFF
TGTGCCTGGAGTGGGGGGGCTAGCGGGAGGGGATACAATGAGCAGTTCTTC
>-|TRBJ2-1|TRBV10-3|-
CAISETGGYNEQFF
TGTGCCATCAGTGAGACCGGAGGATACAATGAGCAGTTCTTC
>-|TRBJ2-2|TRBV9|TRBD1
CASSARDRDWELFF
TGTGCCAGCAGCGCGCGGGACAGGGACTGGGAGCTGTTTTTT
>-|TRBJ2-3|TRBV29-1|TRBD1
CSGGQGAFADTQYF
TGCAGCGGGGGACAGGGGGCATTTGCAGATACGCAGTATTTT
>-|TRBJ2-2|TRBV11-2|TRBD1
CASSPNRGRSTGELFF
TGTGCCAGCAGCCCGAACAGGGGGCGTAGCACCGGGGAGCTGTTTTTT
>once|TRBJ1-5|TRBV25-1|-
CASSEQGNQPQHF
TGTGCCAGCAGTGAACAGGGTAATCAGCCCCAGCATTTT
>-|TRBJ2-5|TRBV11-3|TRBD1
CASSLHRGSETQYF
TGTGCCAGCAGCTTACACAGGGGGTCAGAGACCCAGTACTTC
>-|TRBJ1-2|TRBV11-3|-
CASSLALQEGGYTF
TGTGCCAGCAGCTTAGCGCTACAGGAGGGTGGCTACACCTTC
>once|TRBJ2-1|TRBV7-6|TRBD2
CASSLVELAGGEQFF
TGTGCCAGCAGCTTAGTCGAGCTAGCGGGGGGGGAGCAGTTCTTC
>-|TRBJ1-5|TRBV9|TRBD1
CASSAGQGKNQPQHF
TGTGCCAGCAGCGCTGGACAGGGGAAGAATCAGCCCCAGCATTTT
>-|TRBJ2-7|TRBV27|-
CASSRLTGFATYEQYF
TGTGCCAGCAGTCGATTAACAGGGTTCGCCACCTACGAGCAGTACTTC
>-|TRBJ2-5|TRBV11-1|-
CASTTGTSNTQYF
TGTGCCAGCACCACCGGGACATCCAATACCCAGTACTTC
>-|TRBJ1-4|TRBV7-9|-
CASSLRRREGEKLFF
TGTGCCAGCAGCTTAAGACGCAGGGAAGGCGAAAAACTGTTTTTT
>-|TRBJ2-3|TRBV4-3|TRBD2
CASSQDPAGGLDSTDTQYF
TGCGCCAGCAGCCAAGATCCGGCGGGAGGGCTCGATAGCACAGATACGCAGTATTTT
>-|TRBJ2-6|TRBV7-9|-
CSSSPSPGQHSGANVLTF
TGTTCCAGCAGTCCATCCCCGGGACAACACTCTGGGGCCAACGTCCTGACTTTC
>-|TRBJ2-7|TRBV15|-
CATSIARGRGRVEQYF
TGTGCCACCAGCATTGCCCGGGGAAGAGGGAGAGTCGAGCAGTACTTC
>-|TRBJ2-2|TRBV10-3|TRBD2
CAISDSGGRRNGELFF
TGTGCCATCAGTGATTCTGGCGGGAGGAGGAACGGGGAGCTGTTTTTT
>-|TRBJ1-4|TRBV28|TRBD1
CASSPIPDRVGEKLFF
TGTGCCAGCAGTCCCATACCGGACAGGGTAGGGGAAAAACTGTTTTTT